These 18 T cell receptor beta chains were all obtained from the same sample, sequenced in a study of blood T cells in healthy people across ages. PCR was performed a second time for about 7 to 12 cycles using a sample-barcoded 5' primer and a J-beta primer mix. TCRdb re-analysed the 5' RACE reads in MiXCR, keeping a single row per CDR3 protein. Of hundreds of thousands of distinct CDR3 sequences in the sample, roughly half were seen once. The sequencing sample was made of blood. These receptors originate from a woman of 80 years or more in good health.

Remarks on this clonotype: Given a much more abundant clone one base away, this may be a read error. The chain links TRBV25-1 to TRBJ1-6; no definite D call. The CDR3 is made up of 15 amino acids. Germline assignment: CDR1 MGHDK and CDR2 SYGVNS. The V end was cut by 5 bases, the J end by 8 bases, with 16 bases between. The CDR3 is CASSSLVGWDSPLHF. The CDR3 DNA reads TGTGCCAGCAGTAGTCTAGTGGGCTGGGATTCACCCCTCCACTTT.

Only a few counts were recorded for this clonotype. Germline is not matched at one junction end, which may reflect a read error. The J gene is TRBJ2-7, the V gene TRBV6-5, with TRBD1 matching 8 bases. The CDR3 extends over 13 amino acids. Germline V CDR1 and CDR2: MNHEY, SVGAGI. The CDR3 region is CASSWGQDYEQYF. As DNA, the CDR3 is TGTGCCAGTAGTTGGGGACAGGACTACGAGCAGTACTTC.

The chain combines TRBV12-3 or TRBV12-4 with TRBJ2-3, with TRBD1 identical over 7 bases. The CDR3 is 16 amino acids. Trimming removed 6 bases from V and 4 bases from J; junction bases left unmatched: 13. CDR3 DNA: TGTGCCAGCAGCCCCCGTGACAGGGTTTATCCAGATACGCAGTATTTT. As protein: CASSPRDRVYPDTQYF.

V is TRBV7-8 and J is TRBJ2-3; 8 bases agree with TRBD2. V lost 5 bases and J lost 14; bases outside the gene matches: 12. This CDR3 has 13 amino acids. From germline, CDR1 is SGHVS and CDR2 FQNEAQ. DNA of the CDR3: TGTGCCAGCAGCGCAGGGGCGGGGGGAGTAAGGTATTTT. Amino acids: CASSAGAGGVRYF.

The chain is built from TRBV28 and TRBJ1-1; no clear D gene. Germline values: CDR1 MDHEN, CDR2 SYDVKM. The CDR3 loop spans 16 amino acids. Trimming took off 3 bases at V and 1 base at J, with 15 bases between the two ends. The CDR3 nucleotides are TGTGCCAGCAGTTTGTTTACGGGAACTGCGAACACTGAAGCTTTCTTT. Translated: CASSLFTGTANTEAFF.

The chain has TRBV2 and TRBJ2-3; 7 positions match TRBD2. This CDR3 is built from 15 residues. Trimming cost V 7 bases and J 5 bases; bases outside gene matches: 12. Looked up from germline, CDR1 is SNHLY and CDR2 is FYNNEI. Here the CDR3 DNA reads TGTGCCAGCATCTTTACTAGCGCCCCGGGAGATACGCAGTATTTT. Translating it yields CASIFTSAPGDTQYF.

V and J are TRBV21-1 and TRBJ2-7; the table's TRBD2 call for D was not verified on the DNA. TRBV21-1 is recorded as a pseudogene. CDR3 length: 15 residues. The CDR3 region is CASSRSTTSGYEQYF. The CDR3 coding sequence is TGTGCCAGCAGCAGAAGTACGACTAGCGGCTACGAGCAGTACTTC.

The chain is built from TRBV7-2 and TRBJ2-4; no clear D. The closer fit of TRBJ2-7 to the DNA end suggests the J call may be wrong. CDR1 and CDR2 from the germline V gene are SGHTA and FQGNSA. The CDR3 loop spans 14 amino acids. DNA of the CDR3: TGTGCCAGCAGCTCCGCCGTGGGTCAGTACGAGCAGTACTTC. It yields the protein CASSSAVGQYEQYF.

The gene calls are TRBV5-1 and TRBJ2-1; possibly TRBD2 for D (6 bases). CDR1 and CDR2 (germline): SGHRS, YFSETQ. Trimming took off 4 bases at V and 4 bases at J, with 12 bases between the two ends. CDR3 size: 14 residues. Here the CDR3 DNA reads TGCGCCAGCAGCGCAGCGGGCTGGTACAATGAGCAGTTCTTC. Protein product: CASSAAGWYNEQFF.

This clonotype was observed many times. The chain carries TRBV7-9 and TRBJ2-1; 9 bases are shared with TRBD1. CDR1 SEHNR and CDR2 FQNEAQ come from the germline V gene (reference sequence). V lost 5 bases, J lost 3 bases, and 5 bases stayed unmatched. This CDR3 contains 15 residues. The chain's CDR3 is CASSTGTGNYNEQFF. The CDR3 DNA follows: TGTGCCAGCAGCACCGGGACAGGGAACTACAATGAGCAGTTCTTC.

This chain connects TRBV27 to TRBJ1-2, with 8 nucleotides matching TRBD1. The germline V gene encodes CDR1 MNHEY and CDR2 SMNVEV (reference sequence). With V trimmed by 4 bases and J by 7 bases, 8 bases remained unmatched. The CDR3 has 14 amino acids. DNA for the CDR3: TGTGCCAGCAGTTACAAGGACAGGGCGGGTGGCTACACCTTC. Protein product: CASSYKDRAGGYTF.

Ten or more counts support this clonotype. This rearrangement joins TRBV6-2 or TRBV6-3 to TRBJ2-7; D remains unclear. The CDR3 contains 13 residues. Germline CDR1 and CDR2: MNHEY and SVGEGT. V was trimmed by 0 bases and J by 5 bases, leaving 8 bases between them. In DNA, the CDR3 is TGTGCCAGCAGTTACTCTTGGGCGAACGAGCAGTACTTC. Translation: CASSYSWANEQYF.

J is TRBJ2-5 and V is TRBV29-1, with TRBD2 identical over 10 bases. The CDR3 spans 13 residues. V shed 7 bases and J 5 bases; nucleotides not matched to a gene: 7. CDR1 and CDR2 (germline): SQVTM, ANQGSEA. The CDR3 bases are TGCAGCGACCTAGCGGGAGTGGGTGAGACCCAGTACTTC. It encodes CSDLAGVGETQYF. The whole variable domain, filled in from reference TRBV29-1 and TRBJ2-5, reads SAVISQKPSRDICQRGTSLTIQCQVDSQVTMMFWYRQQPGQSLTLIATANQGSEATYESGFVIDKFPISRPNLTFSTLTVSNMSPEDSSIYLCSDLAGVGETQYFGPGTRLLVL.

This clonotype appeared a few times. This chain connects TRBV7-9 to TRBJ1-1; the D is unclear. The germline CDR1 and CDR2 sequences are SEHNR and FQNEAQ (reference sequence). V shed 5 bases and J shed 7 bases, with 11 bases lying between them. The CDR3 sequence is 12 residues long. CDR3 amino acids: CASSRNAYEAFF. For the CDR3, the DNA is TGTGCCAGCAGCCGAAATGCCTATGAAGCTTTCTTT.

With respect to this clonotype: It may be a read error: a sequence one base away is much more abundant. The J gene is TRBJ2-5, the V gene TRBV9; D is possibly TRBD1 or TRBD2 (5 bases each). The CDR3 totals 14 residues. Germline values: CDR1 SGDLS, CDR2 YYNGEE. The CDR3 nucleotides are TGTGCCAGCAGCGCAGACAGCGGACAAGGGACCCAGTACTTC. Its protein is CASSADSGQGTQYF.

The chain employs TRBV12-3 or TRBV12-4 and TRBJ2-3; D is uncertain. The CDR3 is made up of 15 amino acids. V lost 7 bases and J lost 0, with 14 bases in between. The DNA for the CDR3 is TGTGCCAGCATCCGCTTTGGGGAAAGCACAGATACGCAGTATTTT. It translates to CASIRFGESTDTQYF.

A few counts support this clonotype. The chain uses TRBV27 and TRBJ2-7; D ambiguous. This CDR3 contains 14 residues. Trimming stripped 3 bases from V and 3 bases from J, with 12 bases between. Germline V gene data show CDR1 as MNHEY and CDR2 as SMNVEV (reference sequence). CDR3 nucleotide sequence: TGTGCCAGCAGTTTCTCCGGGCTCTACTACGAGCAGTACTTC. Translating gives CASSFSGLYYEQYF.

The V gene is TRBV7-2, the J gene TRBJ2-3, with D tentatively TRBD2 (6 bases). The CDR3 consists of 15 residues. CDR1 and CDR2 from the germline V gene are SGHTA and FQGNSA. The ends were cut back, 5 bases at V and 6 bases at J, with 18 bases in the middle. CDR3 nucleotide sequence: TGTGCCAGCAGCCTTACGGGGCGCCGGGGGGATACGCAGTATTTT. Protein sequence: CASSLTGRRGDTQYF.